The 30 T cell receptor beta chains below were found in one sample sequenced in a study of Tregs in tolerant kidney transplant recipients. Clones were sequenced by immunoSEQ multiplex PCR, and TCRdb holds only the in-frame ones, with some missing. Of nearly 15,000 clones listed, 80% are singletons. The specimen comprised Tregs from blood, sampled before the transplant. All receptors come from a human donor who received a combined kidney and bone marrow transplant.

The chain recombines TRBV10-3 with TRBJ2-7, with 9 bases that match TRBD1. Germline V gives CDR1 ENHRY, CDR2 SYGVKD. V lost 10 bases and J lost 6; bases outside the gene matches: 10. This CDR3 has 13 residues. CDR3 bases: TGTGCCACGAGACAGGGGGGAATATTCGAGCAGTACTTC. Residues: CATRQGGIFEQYF.

This chain connects TRBV15 to TRBJ2-1; TRBD2 matches at 11 bases. The CDR3 loop spans 16 amino acids. Germline V gene sequence: CDR1 LNHNV, CDR2 YYDKDF (reference sequence). Unmatched junction bases numbered 6, after V lost 0 bases and J lost 8 bases. CDR3 in amino acids: CATSRELAGGPYEQFF. The CDR3 coding sequence is TGTGCCACCAGCAGAGAGCTAGCGGGGGGCCCCTATGAGCAGTTCTTC.

V usage is TRBV19 and J usage is TRBJ2-7; D uncertain. Trimming removed 5 bases from V and 4 bases from J, with 12 bases in between. The CDR3 covers 13 residues. Germline loops: CDR1 LNHDA, CDR2 SQIVND (reference sequence). The CDR3 region is CASSEQAEYEQYF. CDR3 in DNA: TGTGCCAGTAGTGAGCAGGCTGAATACGAGCAGTACTTC.

This chain joins TRBV9 and TRBJ1-3; the D is unclear. Germline V lookup: CDR1 SGDLS, CDR2 YYNGEE. The V gene lost 5 bases and the J gene lost 0 bases, with 12 bases spanning the gap. This CDR3 has 15 residues. The CDR3 region has the DNA TGTGCCAGCAGTGATGGGCCGTCCTCTGGAAACACCATATATTTT. This sequence encodes CASSDGPSSGNTIYF.

This sequence joins TRBV15 and TRBJ2-1; 8 bases are shared with TRBD2. The CDR3 is made up of 16 amino acids. Unmatched junction bases numbered 10, after V lost 4 bases and J lost 5 bases. Germline V gene lookup returns CDR1 LNHNV and CDR2 YYDKDF (reference sequence). CDR3 amino acids: CATSILAGRKDNEQFF. CDR3 bases: TGTGCCACCAGCATCCTAGCGGGTAGAAAGGACAATGAGCAGTTCTTC.

The chain links TRBV10-3 to TRBJ1-3; TRBD1 agrees at 8 bases. V gave up 0 bases and J gave up 1 base; unmatched junction bases: 2. The germline V gene encodes CDR1 ENHRY and CDR2 SYGVKD. The CDR3 sequence is 16 residues long. CDR3 DNA: TGTGCCATCAGTGAGTCCAACAGGGGGTCTGGAAACACCATATATTTT. Protein product: CAISESNRGSGNTIYF.

The chain carries TRBV15 and TRBJ2-2, with TRBD2 as a possible D gene (5 bases). V lost 5 bases and J 6 bases, leaving 19 bases between the germline ends. The CDR3 spans 16 residues. In germline, CDR1 is LNHNV, CDR2 YYDKDF (reference sequence). The CDR3 DNA is TGTGCCACCAGCGAGATAGCCCGGGGTCGGGCCGGGGAGCTGTTTTTT. As protein: CATSEIARGRAGELFF.

This chain connects TRBV7-9 to TRBJ1-3; D may be TRBD1 (6 bases). This CDR3 has 17 amino acids. V was cut by 1 base and J by 4 bases, with 17 bases left in between. Germline loops: CDR1 SEHNR, CDR2 FQNEAQ (reference sequence). The CDR3 reads CASSLGLGTLSGNTIYF. The CDR3 bases are TGTGCCAGCAGCTTAGGACTCGGGACATTATCCGGAAACACCATATATTTT. The full variable domain, with the rest looked up from reference TRBV7-9 and TRBJ1-3, is DTGVSQNPRHKITKRGQNVTFRCDPISEHNRLYWYRQTLGQGPEFLTYFQNEAQLEKSRLLSDRFSAERPKGSFSTLEIQRTEQGDSAMYLCASSLGLGTLSGNTIYFGEGSWLTVV.

This clone was seen just once. The CDR3 coding sequence is TGTGCCAGCAATCAGGGACAGGGGTACCAGCCCCAGCATTTT. Translating gives CASNQGQGYQPQHF. V is TRBV6-1 and J is TRBJ1-5; 10 bases agree with TRBD1. This CDR3 has 14 amino acids. Germline CDR1 and CDR2: MNHNS and SASEGT. The V gene end was trimmed by 7 bases and the J gene end by 7 bases; junction bases not matched to a gene: 7.

The chain combines TRBV30 with TRBJ1-1; 9 positions agree with TRBD1. J lost 5 bases, V lost 2 bases, and 3 bases had no gene match. CDR3 length: 13 amino acids. Germline lookup yields CDR1 GTSNPN and CDR2 SVGIG (reference sequence). The CDR3 nucleotides are TGTGCCTGGAGTAGGGACAGGGAAACTGAAGCTTTCTTT. Its translation is CAWSRDRETEAFF. The variable domain in full, with the rest retrieved from reference TRBV30 and TRBJ1-1, is SQTIHQWPATLVQPVGSPLSLECTVEGTSNPNLYWYRQAAGRGLQLLFYSVGIGQISSEVPQNLSASRPQDRQFILSSKKLLLSDSGFYLCAWSRDRETEAFFGQGTRLTVV.

This rearrangement joins TRBV4-1 to TRBJ2-3; TRBD2 matches 12 bases. The ends lost 1 base at V and 1 base at J; junction bases unmatched: 6. This CDR3 has 18 residues. In germline, CDR1 is MGHRA, CDR2 YSYEKL. The CDR3 DNA reads as TGCGCCAGCAGCCAAGGCGGGCCTAGCGGGGGGGGCACAGATACGCAGTATTTT. Amino acids: CASSQGGPSGGGTDTQYF.

The V call is TRBV5-1, the J call TRBJ2-7; D ambiguous. V was clipped by 2 bases and J by 5 bases, with 11 bases between them. In germline, CDR1 is SGHRS, CDR2 YFSETQ. CDR3 length: 13 residues. This CDR3 reads CASSFIESHEQYF. The CDR3, as DNA: TGCGCCAGCAGCTTTATAGAATCCCACGAGCAGTACTTC.

This chain uses TRBV2 with TRBJ2-2, with TRBD2 matching 9 bases. This CDR3 is built from 16 residues. J was trimmed by 7 bases and V by 0 bases; bases with no gene match: 6. From germline, CDR1 is SNHLY and CDR2 FYNNEI. DNA for the CDR3: TGTGCCAGCAGTGAAGCGAGACTAGCGGATAGCGGGGAGCTGTTTTTT. Its protein is CASSEARLADSGELFF.

The chain combines TRBV6-1 with TRBJ1-5; 7 bases are a match to TRBD1. The CDR3 runs 12 residues. The germline V gene encodes CDR1 MNHNS and CDR2 SASEGT. V was pared by 11 bases and J by 9 bases, with 10 bases of the junction left unmatched. CDR3 DNA: TGTGCCGGGAGGACAGGTGGGTGGCCCCAGCATTTT. Amino acids: CAGRTGGWPQHF.

J is TRBJ2-2 and V is TRBV27, with TRBD2 matching 15 bases. J was trimmed by 4 bases and V by 8 bases; bases with no gene match: 5. Germline V gene lookup returns CDR1 MNHEY and CDR2 SMNVEV (reference sequence). The CDR3 is 16 residues long. The CDR3 region has the DNA TGTGCCAGCTCCCGGACTAGCGGGGGGGCCACCGGGGAGCTGTTTTTT. Translating it yields CASSRTSGGATGELFF.

There are a few counts of this clone. This chain joins TRBV6-1 and TRBJ1-5; D is unresolved. The germline V and J ends were trimmed by 11 bases and 1 base, with 15 bases remaining between them. The CDR3 sequence is 14 residues long. Germline V gene data show CDR1 as MNHNS and CDR2 as SASEGT. The chain's CDR3 is CARPGGGSNQPQHF. The CDR3 coding sequence is TGTGCCCGCCCCGGAGGTGGGAGCAATCAGCCCCAGCATTTT.

The chain employs TRBV29-1 and TRBJ2-2, with a weak D call TRBD1 (6 bases). The germline V gene has CDR1 SQVTM and CDR2 ANQGSEA. Trimming took off 4 bases at V and 5 bases at J, with 14 bases between the two ends. CDR3 size: 14 residues. Here the CDR3 reads CSVAGTKATGELFF. In DNA, the CDR3 is TGCAGCGTTGCGGGGACAAAAGCGACCGGGGAGCTGTTTTTT.

The chain has TRBV6-4 and TRBJ2-3, with TRBD2 identical over 11 bases. CDR1 is MRHNA, CDR2 SNTAGT, per germline. This CDR3 contains 16 residues. V dropped 4 bases and J dropped 2; count of bases not matched to a gene: 5. CDR3 residues: CASSVLAGAFTDTQYF. In DNA form, the CDR3 reads TGTGCCAGCAGTGTACTAGCGGGAGCATTCACAGATACGCAGTATTTT.

In DNA, the CDR3 is TGTGCCAGCAGTCGGACAGGGGGGGATTCTGGAAACACCATATATTTT. Translated: CASSRTGGDSGNTIYF. The chain uses TRBV28 and TRBJ1-3, with TRBD1 matching over 10 bases. V dropped 5 bases and J dropped 1; count of bases not matched to a gene: 5. The CDR3 length is 16 residues. Per the germline V gene, CDR1 is MDHEN and CDR2 is SYDVKM.

This clone was seen only a few times. The gene calls are TRBV9 and TRBJ2-3; 8 positions match TRBD2. This CDR3 comprises 16 residues. Per the germline V gene, CDR1 is SGDLS and CDR2 is YYNGEE. V shed 4 bases and J 2 bases; nucleotides not matched to a gene: 9. CDR3 loop: CASSPRVAGYTDTQYF. CDR3 DNA sequence: TGTGCCAGCAGCCCAAGGGTAGCGGGGTACACAGATACGCAGTATTTT. The variable domain in full, completed from reference TRBV9 and TRBJ2-3, reads DSGVTQTPKHLITATGQRVTLRCSPRSGDLSVYWYQQSLDQGLQFLIQYYNGEERAKGNILERFSAQQFPDLHSELNLSSLELGDSALYFCASSPRVAGYTDTQYFGPGTRLTVL.

This chain joins TRBV15 and TRBJ2-6; D is perhaps TRBD1 (5 bases). The CDR3 is 17 residues long. Between the trimmed V and J ends, which lost 3 bases and 0 bases, there was a span of 12 bases. Germline CDR1 and CDR2: LNHNV and YYDKDF (reference sequence). CDR3 residues: CATSSHLTVSGANVLTF. As DNA, the CDR3 is TGTGCCACCAGCAGCCACCTGACAGTCTCTGGGGCCAACGTCCTGACTTTC.

By frequency in the sample, this clone is medium-sized. The CDR3: CASSGPTGANEKLFF. The CDR3 bases are TGTGCCAGCAGTGGTCCGACAGGGGCTAATGAAAAACTGTTTTTT. This chain joins TRBV2 and TRBJ1-4; 8 positions agree with TRBD1. The germline gives CDR1 SNHLY, CDR2 FYNNEI. The junction had 4 bases not matched to a gene; V was cut back by 4 bases and J by 3 bases. The CDR3 sequence is 15 residues long. The full variable domain, in which reference TRBV2 and TRBJ1-4 provide the parts outside the CDR3, is EPEVTQTPSHQVTQMGQEVILRCVPISNHLYFYWYRQILGQKVEFLVSFYNNEISEKSEIFDDQFSVERPDGSNFTLKIRSTKLEDSAMYFCASSGPTGANEKLFFGSGTQLSVL.

The rearrangement uses TRBV2 and TRBJ2-3, with 7 bases identical to TRBD2. CDR1 is SNHLY, CDR2 FYNNEI, per germline. With 4 bases clipped from V and 2 bases from J, the junction kept 12 bases outside the gene matches. CDR3 length equals 17 residues. The CDR3 coding sequence is TGTGCCAGCAGTGGTGGGGGGGGAGGAGGCTCCACAGATACGCAGTATTTT. Translating it yields CASSGGGGGGSTDTQYF. The complete variable domain, with remaining parts taken from reference TRBV2 and TRBJ2-3, reads EPEVTQTPSHQVTQMGQEVILRCVPISNHLYFYWYRQILGQKVEFLVSFYNNEISEKSEIFDDQFSVERPDGSNFTLKIRSTKLEDSAMYFCASSGGGGGGSTDTQYFGPGTRLTVL.

The rearrangement joins TRBV6-1 to TRBJ1-4; 7 bases are shared with TRBD1. This CDR3 region has 15 residues. Germline V gives CDR1 MNHNS, CDR2 SASEGT. With V trimmed by 8 bases and J by 2 bases, 8 bases remained unmatched. CDR3 sequence: CASSGQWATNEKLFF. CDR3 DNA: TGTGCCAGCTCGGGACAGTGGGCGACTAATGAAAAACTGTTTTTT.

The rearrangement joins TRBV2 to TRBJ2-7; possibly TRBD1 for D (6 bases). With 6 bases removed from V and 5 bases from J, the gap between germline ends came to 8 bases. CDR3 length equals 11 residues. The V gene's germline CDR1 is SNHLY and CDR2 FYNNEI. CDR3 bases: TGTGCCAGCAGGTACAGGGACGAGCAGTACTTC. Its protein is CASRYRDEQYF.

The genes are TRBV2 and TRBJ2-7, with D hard to call. CDR3 length: 15 residues. Germline V gene lookup returns CDR1 SNHLY and CDR2 FYNNEI. V lost 3 bases to trimming and J lost 0 bases, with 12 bases between them. Written as DNA, the CDR3 is TGTGCCAGCAGTGATTACGAGGTACGCTCCTACGAGCAGTACTTC. Translated, it gives CASSDYEVRSYEQYF.

The chain combines TRBV5-1 with TRBJ1-3; D is ambiguous. The germline gives CDR1 SGHRS, CDR2 YFSETQ. The CDR3 sequence is 15 residues long. Trimming took 5 bases from V and 1 from J, leaving 13 bases between them. The CDR3 DNA reads as TGCGCCAGCAGAGCGGAGGGTTCTTCTGGAAACACCATATATTTT. Its translation is CASRAEGSSGNTIYF.

This clone came up a few times. The rearrangement links TRBV27 to TRBJ1-5, with D tentatively TRBD1 (6 bases). This CDR3 is built from 19 residues. Germline CDR1 MNHEY, CDR2 SMNVEV (reference sequence). V lost 5 bases to trimming and J lost 2 bases, with 25 bases between them. The CDR3 DNA reads TGTGCCAGCAGTCCCACCGGGACAACCACGCGGTATGGCAATCAGCCCCAGCATTTT. This encodes CASSPTGTTTRYGNQPQHF.

This clone was seen a single time. The genes are TRBV28 and TRBJ2-3, with 12 bases matching TRBD1. The V gene's germline CDR1 is MDHEN and CDR2 SYDVKM. V was pared by 4 bases and J by 6 bases, with 14 bases of the junction left unmatched. The CDR3 has 18 residues. In DNA, the CDR3 is TGTGCCAGCAGTTCCCCGTACCCCGGGACAGGGGGCGTTGATACGCAGTATTTT. It yields the protein CASSSPYPGTGGVDTQYF.

This clone was found once. The chain has TRBV7-8 and TRBJ1-4; D not certain. Trimming removed 5 bases from V and 6 bases from J, with 10 bases in between. CDR1 is SGHVS and CDR2 is FQNEAQ in the germline V gene. This CDR3 is 13 amino acids long. The DNA for the CDR3 is TGTGCCAGCAGCCGCTATCGTGATGAAAAACTGTTTTTT. Amino acids: CASSRYRDEKLFF.